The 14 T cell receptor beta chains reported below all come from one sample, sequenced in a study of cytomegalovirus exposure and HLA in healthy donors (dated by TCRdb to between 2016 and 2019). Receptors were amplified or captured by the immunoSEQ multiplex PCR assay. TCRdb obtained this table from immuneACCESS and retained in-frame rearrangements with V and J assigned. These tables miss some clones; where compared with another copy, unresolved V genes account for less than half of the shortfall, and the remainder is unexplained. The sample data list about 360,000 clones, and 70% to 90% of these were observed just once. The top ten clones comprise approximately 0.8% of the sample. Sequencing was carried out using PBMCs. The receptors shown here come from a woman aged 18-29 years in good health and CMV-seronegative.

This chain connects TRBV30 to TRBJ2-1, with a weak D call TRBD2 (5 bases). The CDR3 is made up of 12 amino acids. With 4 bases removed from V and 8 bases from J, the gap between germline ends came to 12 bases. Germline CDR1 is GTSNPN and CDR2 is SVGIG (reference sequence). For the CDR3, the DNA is TGTGCCTGGAATCGGGAACTATATGAGCAGTTCTTC. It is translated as CAWNRELYEQFF.

The CDR3 region is CASSLEGQNNSPLHF. In DNA form, the CDR3 reads TGCGCCAGCAGCTTGGAGGGACAAAATAATTCACCCCTCCACTTT. The genes are TRBV5-1 and TRBJ1-6; a possible D gene is TRBD1 (6 bases). This CDR3 contains 15 residues. Germline V gene data show CDR1 as SGHRS and CDR2 as YFSETQ. Between the trimmed V and J ends, which lost 0 bases and 5 bases, there was a span of 9 bases.

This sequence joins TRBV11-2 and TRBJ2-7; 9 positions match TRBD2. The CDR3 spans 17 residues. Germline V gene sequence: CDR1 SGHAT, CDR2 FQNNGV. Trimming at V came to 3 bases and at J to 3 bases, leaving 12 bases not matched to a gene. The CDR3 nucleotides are TGTGCCAGCAGCTTTGGGTTAAGGACTAGCGAAGACTACGAGCAGTACTTC. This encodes CASSFGLRTSEDYEQYF.

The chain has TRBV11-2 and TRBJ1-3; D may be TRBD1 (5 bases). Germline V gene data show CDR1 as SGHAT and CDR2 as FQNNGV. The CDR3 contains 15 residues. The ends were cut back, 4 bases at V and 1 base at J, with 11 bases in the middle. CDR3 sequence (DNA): TGTGCCAGCAGCTCCGGGGAGGGGTCTGGAAACACCATATATTTT. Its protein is CASSSGEGSGNTIYF. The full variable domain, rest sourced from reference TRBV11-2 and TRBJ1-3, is EAGVAQSPRYKIIEKRQSVAFWCNPISGHATLYWYQQILGQGPKLLIQFQNNGVVDDSQLPKDRFSAERLKGVDSTLKIQPAKLEDSAVYLCASSSGEGSGNTIYFGEGSWLTVV.

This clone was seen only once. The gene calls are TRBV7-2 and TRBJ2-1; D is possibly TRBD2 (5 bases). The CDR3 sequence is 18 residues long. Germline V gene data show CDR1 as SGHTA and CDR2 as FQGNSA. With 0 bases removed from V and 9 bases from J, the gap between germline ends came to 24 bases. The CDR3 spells CASSLAPSMGLASSEQFF. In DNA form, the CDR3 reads TGTGCCAGCAGCTTAGCTCCTAGCATGGGCTTGGCTTCTAGTGAGCAGTTCTTC.

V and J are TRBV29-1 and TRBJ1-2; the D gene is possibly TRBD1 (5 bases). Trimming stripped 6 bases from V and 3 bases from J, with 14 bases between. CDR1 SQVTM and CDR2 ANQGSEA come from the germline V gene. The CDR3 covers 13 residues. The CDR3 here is CSVSGGRDYGYTF. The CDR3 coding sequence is TGCAGCGTGAGTGGGGGGAGGGACTATGGCTACACCTTC.

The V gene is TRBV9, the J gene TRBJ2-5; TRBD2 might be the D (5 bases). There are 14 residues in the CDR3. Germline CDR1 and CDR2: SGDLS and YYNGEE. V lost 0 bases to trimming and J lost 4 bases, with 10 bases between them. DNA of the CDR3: TGTGCCAGCAGCGTAGGAGGGAAGATAGAGACCCAGTACTTC. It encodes CASSVGGKIETQYF.

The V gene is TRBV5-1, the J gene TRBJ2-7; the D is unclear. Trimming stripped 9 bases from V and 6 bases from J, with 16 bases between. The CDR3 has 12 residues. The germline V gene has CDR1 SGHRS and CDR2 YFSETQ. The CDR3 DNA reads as TGCGCCATGGCGGCGGCCCCCGCCGAGCAGTACTTC. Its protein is CAMAAAPAEQYF.

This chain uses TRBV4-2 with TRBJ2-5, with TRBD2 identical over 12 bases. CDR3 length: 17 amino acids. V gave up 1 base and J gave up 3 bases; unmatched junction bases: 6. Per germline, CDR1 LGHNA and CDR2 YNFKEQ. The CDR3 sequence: CASSQAASGRAEETQYF. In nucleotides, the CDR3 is TGTGCCAGCAGCCAAGCCGCTAGCGGGAGGGCCGAAGAGACCCAGTACTTC.

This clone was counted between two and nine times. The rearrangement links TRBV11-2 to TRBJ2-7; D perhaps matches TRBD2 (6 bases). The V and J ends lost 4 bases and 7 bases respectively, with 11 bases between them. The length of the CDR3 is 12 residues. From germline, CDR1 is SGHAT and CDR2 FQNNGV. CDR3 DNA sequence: TGTGCCAGCAGCTCGGGACTTGCAGAGCAGTACTTC. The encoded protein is CASSSGLAEQYF.

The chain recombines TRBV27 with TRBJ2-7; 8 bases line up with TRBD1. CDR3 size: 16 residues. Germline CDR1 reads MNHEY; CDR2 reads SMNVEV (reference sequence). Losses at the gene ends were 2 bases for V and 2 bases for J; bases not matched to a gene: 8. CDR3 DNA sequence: TGTGCCAGCAGTTTAATATCCGGGACAGGTACCTACGAGCAGTACTTC. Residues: CASSLISGTGTYEQYF.

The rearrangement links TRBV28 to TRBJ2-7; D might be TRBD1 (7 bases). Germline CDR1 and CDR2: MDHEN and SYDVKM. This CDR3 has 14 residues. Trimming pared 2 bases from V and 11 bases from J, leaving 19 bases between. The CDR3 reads CASSLGGTAEPEYF. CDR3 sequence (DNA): TGTGCCAGCAGTTTAGGCGGGACAGCCGAACCCGAGTACTTC.

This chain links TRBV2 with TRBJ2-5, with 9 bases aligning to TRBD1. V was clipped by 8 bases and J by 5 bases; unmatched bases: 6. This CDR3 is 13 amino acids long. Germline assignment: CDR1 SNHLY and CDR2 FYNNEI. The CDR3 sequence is CASGDRVAETQYF. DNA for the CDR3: TGTGCCAGCGGGGACAGGGTTGCGGAGACCCAGTACTTC.

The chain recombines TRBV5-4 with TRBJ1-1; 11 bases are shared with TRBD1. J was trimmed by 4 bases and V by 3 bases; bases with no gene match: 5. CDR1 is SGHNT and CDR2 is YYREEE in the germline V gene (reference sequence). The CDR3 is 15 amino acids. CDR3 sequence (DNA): TGTGCCAGCAGCTCGGCGGGGACAGGGGGCACTGAAGCTTTCTTT. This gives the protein CASSSAGTGGTEAFF. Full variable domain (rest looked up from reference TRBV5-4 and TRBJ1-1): ETGVTQSPTHLIKTRGQQVTLRCSSQSGHNTVSWYQQALGQGPQFIFQYYREEENGRGNFPPRFSGLQFPNYSSELNVNALELDDSALYLCASSSAGTGGTEAFFGQGTRLTVV.